This T cell receptor beta chain was identified during a study of neoadjuvant anti-PD-1 for oral cavity cancer. Sequenced by immunoSEQ multiplex PCR; TCRdb stores in-frame clones only, minus some. Of tens of thousands of clones in the sample, 85% are singletons; the top ten hold 3% to 3.5%. V shed 10 bases and J shed 5 bases, with 9 bases lying between them. The germline V gene has CDR1 MNHEY and CDR2 SVGAGI. The CDR3 sequence is 11 residues long. This sample's time point: after neoadjuvant nivolumab, at surgical resection. The clonotype was recovered from a person aged 40-85 years with oral cavity squamous cell carcinoma. J is TRBJ2-1 and V is TRBV6-5, with unresolved D. This specimen was PBMCs, taken after nivolumab (anti-PD-1) treatment. CDR3 bases: TGTGCCACGGCGACCCACAATGAGCAGTTCTTC. Its protein product is CATATHNEQFF.